One sample yielded the 14 T cell receptor beta chains listed below, sequenced in a study of blood T cell repertoires in COVID-19. Sequencing was performed with immunoSEQ multiplex PCR; in TCRdb, only in-frame clones are kept and a portion is missing. The sample has 400,000 to 450,000 clones, 70% to 90% seen once. Sequenced material: peripheral blood. The receptors come from a woman between 50 and 59 years old with COVID-19, enrolled during active disease.

The J gene is TRBJ1-2, the V gene TRBV5-1; D uncertain. The CDR3 loop spans 14 amino acids. Germline V gene sequence: CDR1 SGHRS, CDR2 YFSETQ. The V gene lost 3 bases and the J gene lost 7 bases, with 16 bases spanning the gap. The CDR3 protein is CASSSDPPGSGYTF. DNA of the CDR3: TGCGCCAGCAGCTCGGACCCACCGGGGAGTGGCTACACCTTC. The full variable domain, completed using reference TRBV5-1 and TRBJ1-2, is KAGVTQTPRYLIKTRGQQVTLSCSPISGHRSVSWYQQTPGQGLQFLFEYFSETQRNKGNFPGRFSGRQFSNSRSEMNVSTLELGDSALYLCASSSDPPGSGYTFGSGTRLTVV.

The chain combines TRBV7-2 with TRBJ2-1; D may be TRBD1 (6 bases). Germline V gene sequence: CDR1 SGHTA, CDR2 FQGNSA. This CDR3 contains 19 residues. V was cut by 5 bases and J by 0 bases, with 23 bases left in between. Written as DNA, the CDR3 is TGTGCCAGCAGCCATCCCTTGGGTGGTTCAGGGGACTCCTACAATGAGCAGTTCTTC. It is translated as CASSHPLGGSGDSYNEQFF. The entire variable domain, with the rest obtained from reference TRBV7-2 and TRBJ2-1, is as follows: GAGVSQSPSNKVTEKGKDVELRCDPISGHTALYWYRQSLGQGLEFLIYFQGNSAPDKSGLPSDRFSAERTGGSVSTLTIQRTQQEDSAVYLCASSHPLGGSGDSYNEQFFGPGTRLTVL.

This clone was observed once. The chain joins TRBV9 to TRBJ1-2, with 8 positions matching TRBD1. Losses at the gene ends were 4 bases for V and 3 bases for J; bases not matched to a gene: 8. This CDR3 is built from 15 residues. The V gene's germline CDR1 is SGDLS and CDR2 YYNGEE. CDR3 in amino acids: CASSPRTGMDYGYTF. The CDR3 bases are TGTGCCAGCAGCCCTAGGACAGGGATGGACTATGGCTACACCTTC.

The chain recombines TRBV5-4 with TRBJ2-1; a possible D gene is TRBD2 (7 bases). V was pared by 4 bases and J by 6 bases, with 20 bases between. Looked up from germline, CDR1 is SGHNT and CDR2 is YYREEE (reference sequence). The CDR3 consists of 16 residues. CDR3 amino acids: CASSLGGGGGANEQFF. CDR3 bases: TGTGCCAGCAGCCTAGGAGGTGGAGGGGGGGCCAATGAGCAGTTCTTC.

This chain connects TRBV19 to TRBJ1-5, with D uncertain. The germline V and J ends were trimmed by 4 bases and 5 bases, with 15 bases remaining between them. The CDR3 length is 15 residues. CDR1 and CDR2 from the germline V gene are LNHDA and SQIVND (reference sequence). CDR3: CASSTGPLRDQPQHF. The CDR3 DNA is TGTGCCAGTAGTACCGGGCCCCTGAGGGATCAGCCCCAGCATTTT.

The V and J genes are TRBV2 and TRBJ2-1; 12 positions agree with TRBD2. CDR3 length: 16 residues. Germline CDR1 and CDR2: SNHLY and FYNNEI. V was pared by 6 bases and J by 3 bases, with 6 bases of the junction left unmatched. CDR3 DNA sequence: TGTGCCAGCAGCCCTCTAGCGGGGGGGCGCTACAATGAGCAGTTCTTC. It specifies CASSPLAGGRYNEQFF.

J is TRBJ1-2 and V is TRBV30; no reliable D call. Germline V gene data show CDR1 as GTSNPN and CDR2 as SVGIG (reference sequence). The CDR3 is 14 residues long. V was shortened by 0 bases and J by 3 bases, with 11 bases between the two germline ends. For the CDR3, the DNA is TGTGCCTGGAGTGTGGTTGGGCAAGACTATGGCTACACCTTC. This codes for CAWSVVGQDYGYTF. Full variable domain (remainder filled in from reference TRBV30 and TRBJ1-2): SQTIHQWPATLVQPVGSPLSLECTVEGTSNPNLYWYRQAAGRGLQLLFYSVGIGQISSEVPQNLSASRPQDRQFILSSKKLLLSDSGFYLCAWSVVGQDYGYTFGSGTRLTVV.

CDR3 sequence (DNA): TGTGCCTGGAACCAGGACAGGATCTACGAGCAGTACTTC. It is translated as CAWNQDRIYEQYF. This rearrangement joins TRBV30 to TRBJ2-7; the match to TRBD1 covers 7 bases. Germline V gene lookup returns CDR1 GTSNPN and CDR2 SVGIG (reference sequence). J lost 3 bases, V lost 4 bases, and 6 bases had no gene match. This CDR3 comprises 13 residues.

The CDR3 here is CASSPLAGAPTQYF. CDR3 DNA: TGTGCCAGCAGTCCACTAGCGGGGGCTCCTACGCAGTATTTT. The V call is TRBV6-6, the J call TRBJ2-3; 11 bases agree with TRBD2. The CDR3 extends over 14 amino acids. CDR1 and CDR2 from the germline V gene are MNHNY and SVGAGI (reference sequence). V was clipped by 5 bases and J by 8 bases; unmatched bases: 6.

There are a few counts of this clone. The genes are TRBV4-1 and TRBJ1-4; no definite D call. This CDR3 has 14 amino acids. Between the trimmed V and J ends, which lost 0 bases and 8 bases, there was a span of 10 bases. The germline CDR1 and CDR2 sequences are MGHRA and YSYEKL. The CDR3 nucleotides read TGCGCCAGCAGCCAAGACCGCATCGGGGAAAAACTGTTTTTT. Amino acids: CASSQDRIGEKLFF.

This clone was counted once. The gene calls are TRBV5-4 and TRBJ2-5; D possibly corresponds to TRBD1 (6 bases). Germline V CDR1 and CDR2: SGHNT, YYREEE (reference sequence). This CDR3 comprises 13 residues. Deletions cut 2 bases from V and 9 bases from J, with 14 bases between. The CDR3 sequence: CASSLGGTRSQYF. The CDR3 DNA reads as TGTGCCAGCAGCTTAGGGGGTACGAGGTCCCAGTACTTC.

The chain is built from TRBV5-1 and TRBJ1-1; D is unclear. The V end lost 4 bases, the J end lost 5 bases, and 21 bases lay between the germline ends. The CDR3 loop spans 16 amino acids. Germline V gene lookup returns CDR1 SGHRS and CDR2 YFSETQ. For the CDR3, the DNA is TGCGCCAGCAGCATATCAACCGGGATCGGGAGGACTGAAGCTTTCTTT. Translating it yields CASSISTGIGRTEAFF.

Only a few counts were recorded for this clone. J is TRBJ1-1 and V is TRBV19; TRBD1 might be the D (5 bases). Germline CDR1 LNHDA, CDR2 SQIVND (reference sequence). The CDR3 spans 14 residues. Trimming took 9 bases from V and 2 from J, leaving 16 bases between them. The CDR3: CASLNGQLNTEAFF. CDR3 in DNA: TGTGCCAGCCTTAACGGACAATTAAACACTGAAGCTTTCTTT. Together with reference TRBV19 and TRBJ1-1, the CDR3 gives the full variable domain: DGGITQSPKYLFRKEGQNVTLSCEQNLNHDAMYWYRQDPGQGLRLIYYSQIVNDFQKGDIAEGYSVSREKKESFPLTVTSAQKNPTAFYLCASLNGQLNTEAFFGQGTRLTVV.

V and J are TRBV11-2 and TRBJ2-2, with a weak D call TRBD1 (5 bases). The CDR3 length is 13 residues. Germline CDR1 reads SGHAT; CDR2 reads FQNNGV. Trimming removed 4 bases at V and 7 bases at J, with 10 bases between. The CDR3 spells CASSSQGDGELFF. The CDR3 DNA reads as TGTGCCAGCAGCTCACAAGGGGACGGGGAGCTGTTTTTT.